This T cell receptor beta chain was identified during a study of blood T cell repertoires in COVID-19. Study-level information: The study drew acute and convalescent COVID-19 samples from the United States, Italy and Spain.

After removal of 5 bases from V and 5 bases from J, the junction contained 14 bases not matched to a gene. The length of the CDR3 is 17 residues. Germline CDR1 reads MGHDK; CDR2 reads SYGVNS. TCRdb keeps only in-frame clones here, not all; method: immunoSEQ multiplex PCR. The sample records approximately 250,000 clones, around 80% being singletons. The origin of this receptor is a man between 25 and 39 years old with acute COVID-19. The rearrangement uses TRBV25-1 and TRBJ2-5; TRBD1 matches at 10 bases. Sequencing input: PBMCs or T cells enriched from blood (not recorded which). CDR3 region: CASSSQLGQGKGETQYF. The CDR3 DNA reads TGTGCCAGCAGTTCCCAGTTGGGACAGGGGAAGGGTGAGACCCAGTACTTC.